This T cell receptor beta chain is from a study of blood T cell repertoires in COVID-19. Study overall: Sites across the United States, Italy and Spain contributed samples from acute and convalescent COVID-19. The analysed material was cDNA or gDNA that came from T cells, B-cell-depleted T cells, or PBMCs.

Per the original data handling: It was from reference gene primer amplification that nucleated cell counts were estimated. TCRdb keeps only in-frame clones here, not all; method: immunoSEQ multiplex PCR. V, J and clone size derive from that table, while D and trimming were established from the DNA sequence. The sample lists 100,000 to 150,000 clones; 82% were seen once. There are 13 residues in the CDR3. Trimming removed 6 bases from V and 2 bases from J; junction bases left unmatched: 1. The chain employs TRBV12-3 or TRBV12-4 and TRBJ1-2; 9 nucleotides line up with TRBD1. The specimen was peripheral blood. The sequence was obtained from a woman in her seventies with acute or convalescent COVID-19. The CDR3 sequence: CASRQGANYGYTF. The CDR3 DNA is TGTGCCAGCAGACAGGGGGCAAACTATGGCTACACCTTC.